This T cell receptor (beta chain) comes out of a study of post-analysis software for immune sequencing data. Study-level background: Disease courses included relapsing-remitting, secondary progressive and progressive-relapsing multiple sclerosis.

Each TCR beta cDNA library carried unique molecular identifiers. TCRdb passed the PCR reads through MiXCR, listing each CDR3 protein once. The repertoire holds more than 450,000 distinct CDR3 sequences, with around a third as singletons. About this clonotype itself: Its antigen is unidentified.

The CDR3 covers 19 residues. V lost 7 bases to trimming and J lost 1 base, with 27 bases between them. Looked up from germline, CDR1 is SGHRS and CDR2 is YFSETQ. Study-level results: Patients had higher frequencies than controls of roughly five TRBV segments, including TRBV5-6, TRBV5-1 and TRBV20-1. Controls showed significantly higher normalized Chao1 diversity than did multiple sclerosis patients.

The chain uses TRBV5-1 and TRBJ2-1, with D perhaps given as TRBD1 or TRBD2 (5 bases each). Specimen: blood. This receptor was obtained from a girl aged 2-17 years with multiple sclerosis. The CDR3 nucleotides are TGCGCCAGCCGAGGGGACCCGGGCTATGGGACGGTGTCCTACAATGAGCAGTTCTTC. The encoded protein is CASRGDPGYGTVSYNEQFF.